Sequencing of this T cell receptor (beta chain) was carried out in a study of cytomegalovirus exposure and HLA in healthy donors. Clones were sequenced by immunoSEQ multiplex PCR, and TCRdb holds only the in-frame ones, with some missing. The repertoire includes hundreds of thousands of clones, over 80% of them detected once, and 4.5% to 6% sits in the top ten. The V end lost 7 bases, the J end lost 2 bases, and 9 bases lay between the germline ends. From germline, CDR1 is SNHLY and CDR2 FYNNEI. There are 12 residues in the CDR3. The material sequenced was PBMCs. This clonotype originated in a woman aged 18 to 35 in good health and CMV-seronegative. This rearrangement joins TRBV2 to TRBJ2-7; the D is unclear. The CDR3 nucleotides are TGTGCCAGCACCCTACAGACCTACGAGCAGTACTTC. Its protein product is CASTLQTYEQYF.